These T cell receptor beta chains were read from a single sample in a study of cytomegalovirus exposure and HLA in healthy donors. The repertoire was sequenced with immunoSEQ multiplex PCR; TCRdb's copy has only in-frame clones and lacks some. The table shows about 190,000 clones, with more than 65% occurring only once. Sequencing was carried out using PBMCs. These receptors were obtained from a woman aged 25 to 45 in good health and CMV-seropositive. Each CDR3 is given with its conserved first and last residue. Each record gives: J gene, V gene, clone size, D gene, CDR3 protein, CDR3 DNA. D genes are given only for firm matches. Only some rows state a clone size, as once, few, many or a class for expanded clones.

>TRBJ2-1|TRBV13|NA|TRBD2
CASSFSGRAGEQFF
TGTGCCAGCAGCTTTAGCGGGAGGGCCGGCGAGCAGTTCTTC
>TRBJ2-7|TRBV13|NA|TRBD2
CASSTRSGRYKEQYF
TGTGCCAGCAGCACCAGGAGCGGGAGGTACAAGGAGCAGTACTTC
>TRBJ2-6|TRBV28|few|NA
CASSFGRWASGANVLTF
TGTGCCAGCAGTTTCGGCAGGTGGGCCTCTGGGGCCAACGTCCTGACTTTC
>TRBJ1-4|TRBV6-6|few|NA
CASRGEVEKLFF
TGTGCCAGCAGGGGGGAGGTTGAAAAACTGTTTTTT
>TRBJ1-1|TRBV10-3|NA|NA
CAAMGGKVTEAFF
TGTGCCGCAATGGGAGGGAAGGTCACTGAAGCTTTCTTT
>TRBJ2-1|TRBV15|NA|NA
CATSRDVQASFQFF
TGTGCCACCAGCAGAGATGTGCAGGCATCGTTCCAGTTCTTC
>TRBJ2-1|TRBV10-1|NA|TRBD1
CASSEPGTGYNEQFF
TGCGCCAGCAGTGAGCCCGGGACAGGGTACAATGAGCAGTTCTTC
>TRBJ1-2|TRBV11-2|few|NA
CASSLAGTSTNGYTF
TGTGCCAGCAGCTTAGCGGGGACATCCACCAATGGCTACACCTTC
>TRBJ2-1|TRBV5-5|NA|NA
CASSSWDILDEQFF
TGTGCCAGCAGCTCCTGGGACATCCTAGACGAGCAGTTCTTC
>TRBJ2-3|TRBV5-1|NA|TRBD2
CASSSGLAGRTDTQYF
TGCGCCAGCAGCTCCGGACTAGCGGGAAGGACAGATACGCAGTATTTT
>TRBJ2-1|TRBV19|NA|TRBD2
CASTLGTSGSYNEQFF
TGTGCCAGTACGTTGGGGACTAGCGGGTCCTACAATGAGCAGTTCTTC
>TRBJ1-5|TRBV2|NA|NA
CASMGTGDQPQHF
TGTGCCAGCATGGGGACGGGAGATCAGCCCCAGCATTTT
>TRBJ2-5|TRBV6-5|NA|TRBD2
CASSSVREVLVTQYF
TGTGCCAGCAGTTCCGTGCGGGAGGTTCTGGTGACCCAGTACTTC
>TRBJ1-5|TRBV28|NA|TRBD1
CASSFSGGRGQPQHF
TGTGCCAGCAGTTTTTCAGGGGGCCGAGGTCAGCCCCAGCATTTT
>TRBJ2-1|TRBV6-4|NA|TRBD2
CASSDSASGSYNEQFF
TGTGCCAGCAGTGACTCTGCTAGCGGGTCTTACAATGAGCAGTTCTTC
>TRBJ2-7|TRBV5-1|few|TRBD2
CASSLAAGVSYEQYF
TGCGCCAGCAGCTTGGCGGCGGGGGTCTCCTACGAGCAGTACTTC
>TRBJ1-5|TRBV19|NA|NA
CASSTHEVQPQHF
TGTGCCAGTAGTACGCACGAGGTGCAGCCCCAGCATTTT
>TRBJ2-7|TRBV6-5|NA|TRBD1
CASSTRDRYYEQYF
TGTGCCAGCAGTACTCGGGACAGGTACTACGAGCAGTACTTC
>TRBJ2-5|TRBV27|NA|TRBD2
CASSPSGIGETQYF
TGTGCCAGCAGTCCAAGCGGGATAGGTGAGACCCAGTACTTC
>TRBJ1-2|TRBV27|NA|TRBD1
CASSFPAPGGTDDNYGYTF
TGTGCCAGCAGTTTCCCCGCCCCCGGCGGGACAGACGATAACTATGGCTACACCTTC
>TRBJ2-7|TRBV5-1|once|TRBD1
CASSLAPDRSLSSYEQYF
TGCGCCAGCAGCTTGGCACCGGACAGGTCCTTAAGCTCCTACGAGCAGTACTTC
>TRBJ1-2|TRBV19|NA|NA
CASSASGANYGYTF
TGTGCCAGTAGTGCCTCAGGGGCTAACTATGGCTACACCTTC
>TRBJ1-1|TRBV5-1|NA|NA
CASSTAGSTEAFF
TGCGCCAGCAGTACGGCGGGGAGCACTGAAGCTTTCTTT
>TRBJ2-3|TRBV7-9|NA|TRBD1
CSSSWPGQGARDTQYF
TGTTCCAGCAGCTGGCCGGGACAGGGGGCTCGGGATACGCAGTATTTT
>TRBJ2-1|TRBV4-2|once|NA
CASSQGGTSSYNEQFF
TGTGCCAGCAGCCAAGGGGGCACCAGCTCCTACAATGAGCAGTTCTTC
>TRBJ2-7|TRBV18|once|TRBD1
CASSPTGTYEQYF
TGTGCCAGCTCACCGACAGGGACCTACGAGCAGTACTTC
>TRBJ1-1|TRBV25-1|once|TRBD1
CASRRTGNMLSTEAFF
TGTGCCAGCAGGAGGACAGGGAACATGTTAAGTACTGAAGCTTTCTTT
>TRBJ1-1|TRBV4-1|NA|TRBD1
CASSQDTGTGGSEAFF
TGTGCCAGCAGCCAAGATACCGGGACAGGGGGATCTGAAGCTTTCTTT
>TRBJ2-2|TRBV6-6|NA|TRBD1
CASSLTGGTGELFF
TGTGCCAGCAGTCTTACAGGGGGAACCGGGGAGCTGTTTTTT
>TRBJ2-7|TRBV19|NA|NA
CASSNPGLPYEQYF
TGTGCCAGTAGTAACCCGGGACTTCCCTACGAGCAGTACTTC
>TRBJ1-1|TRBV19|few|NA
CASTLGGVRTEAFF
TGTGCCAGTACCTTGGGGGGGGTTCGAACTGAAGCTTTCTTT
>TRBJ2-7|TRBV19|NA|TRBD1
CASSMGTVSSYEQYF
TGTGCCAGTAGTATGGGGACAGTCAGCTCCTACGAGCAGTACTTC
>TRBJ2-7|TRBV5-1|NA|TRBD1
CASRISALGGKDEQYF
TGCGCCAGCAGGATTAGTGCATTAGGGGGCAAGGACGAGCAGTACTTC
>TRBJ2-1|TRBV5-1|NA|TRBD1
CASSSGTGGRPYNEQFF
TGCGCCAGTTCATCCGGGACAGGGGGTAGACCCTACAATGAGCAGTTCTTC
>TRBJ2-2|TRBV6-1|NA|TRBD1
CASSEAPGQGSGELFF
TGTGCCAGCAGTGAAGCGCCCGGACAGGGGTCCGGGGAGCTGTTTTTT
>TRBJ1-5|TRBV28|few|TRBD1
CASSSLRRQGGQPQHF
TGTGCCAGCAGTTCGCTCCGGAGACAGGGTGGCCAGCCCCAGCATTTT